This TCR beta chain was found in a study of blood T cell repertoires in COVID-19. This CDR3 region has 11 residues. The germline gives CDR1 SGHNT, CDR2 YYREEE (reference sequence). The V gene lost 0 bases and the J gene lost 8 bases, with 3 bases spanning the gap. Assay: immunoSEQ multiplex PCR; the TCRdb copy retains only in-frame clones and omits some. The data show approximately 230,000 clones, approximately 82% seen once. The sequence was obtained from a man between 35 and 55 years old who had recovered from COVID-19. This chain uses TRBV5-4 with TRBJ2-1; no definite D call. The sequencing sample was made of PBMCs or T cells enriched from blood (not recorded which). The CDR3: CASSLADEQFF. DNA for the CDR3: TGTGCCAGCAGCTTGGCCGATGAGCAGTTCTTC.